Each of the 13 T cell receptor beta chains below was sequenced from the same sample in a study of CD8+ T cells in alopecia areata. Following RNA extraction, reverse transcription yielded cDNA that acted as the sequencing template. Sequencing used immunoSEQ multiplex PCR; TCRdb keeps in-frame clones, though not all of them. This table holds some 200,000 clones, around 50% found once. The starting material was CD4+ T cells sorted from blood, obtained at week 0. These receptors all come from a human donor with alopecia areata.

The CDR3 sequence: CASSPRQDTDTQYF. Here the CDR3 DNA reads TGTGCCAGCAGTCCAAGACAGGACACAGATACGCAGTATTTT. This chain uses TRBV27 with TRBJ2-3; D perhaps matches TRBD1 (6 bases). The V gene lost 5 bases and the J gene lost 2 bases, with 11 bases spanning the gap. The CDR3 sequence is 14 residues long. Germline assignment: CDR1 MNHEY and CDR2 SMNVEV (reference sequence).

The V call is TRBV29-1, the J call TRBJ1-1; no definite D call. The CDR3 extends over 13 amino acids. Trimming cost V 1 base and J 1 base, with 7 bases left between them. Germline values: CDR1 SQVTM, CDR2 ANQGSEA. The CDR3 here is CSVEGPGNTEAFF. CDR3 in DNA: TGCAGCGTTGAAGGACCGGGGAACACTGAAGCTTTCTTT.

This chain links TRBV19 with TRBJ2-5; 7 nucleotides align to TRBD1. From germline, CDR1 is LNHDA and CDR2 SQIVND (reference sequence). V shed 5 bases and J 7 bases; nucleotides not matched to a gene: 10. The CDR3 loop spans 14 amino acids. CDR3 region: CASSSAQGMGTQYF. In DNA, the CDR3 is TGTGCCAGTAGTTCGGCACAGGGGATGGGGACCCAGTACTTC.

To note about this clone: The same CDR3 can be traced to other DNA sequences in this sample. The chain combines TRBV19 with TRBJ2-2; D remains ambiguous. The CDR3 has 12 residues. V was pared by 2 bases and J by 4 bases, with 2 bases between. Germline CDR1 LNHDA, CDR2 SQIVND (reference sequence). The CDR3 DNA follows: TGTGCCAGTAGTATATTCACCGGGGAGCTGTTTTTT. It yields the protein CASSIFTGELFF.

Here the CDR3 DNA reads TGCGCCAGCAGCTTGGGGCAGGGCGGGAGTCAGCCCCAGCATTTT. This sequence encodes CASSLGQGGSQPQHF. The chain employs TRBV5-1 and TRBJ1-5, with a weak D call TRBD1 (5 bases). The CDR3 runs to 15 residues. The V end was cut by 0 bases, the J end by 6 bases, with 13 bases between. The germline gives CDR1 SGHRS, CDR2 YFSETQ.

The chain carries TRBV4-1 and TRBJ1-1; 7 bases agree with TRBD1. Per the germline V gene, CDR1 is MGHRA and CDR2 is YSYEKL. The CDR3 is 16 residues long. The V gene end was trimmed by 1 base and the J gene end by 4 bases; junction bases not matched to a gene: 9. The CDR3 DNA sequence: TGCGCCAGCAGCCAAGTGGGCCAGGGGGTCTCCACTGAAGCTTTCTTT. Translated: CASSQVGQGVSTEAFF.

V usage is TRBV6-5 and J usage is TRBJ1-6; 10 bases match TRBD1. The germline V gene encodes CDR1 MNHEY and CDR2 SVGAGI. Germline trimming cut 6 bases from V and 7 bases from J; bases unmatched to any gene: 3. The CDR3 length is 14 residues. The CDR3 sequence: CASRGQGGNSPLHF. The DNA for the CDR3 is TGTGCCAGCAGAGGACAGGGGGGAAATTCACCCCTCCACTTT.

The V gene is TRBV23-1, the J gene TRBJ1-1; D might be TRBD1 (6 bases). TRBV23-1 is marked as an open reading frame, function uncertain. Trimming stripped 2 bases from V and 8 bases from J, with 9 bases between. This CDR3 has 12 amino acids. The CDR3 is CASSQTGTEAFF. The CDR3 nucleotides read TGCGCCAGCAGTCAAACCGGGACAGAAGCTTTCTTT.

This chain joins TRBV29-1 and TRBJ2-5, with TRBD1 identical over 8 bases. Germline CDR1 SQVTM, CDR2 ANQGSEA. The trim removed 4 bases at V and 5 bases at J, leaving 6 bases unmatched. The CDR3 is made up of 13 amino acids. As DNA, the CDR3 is TGCAGCGTTGCGCACAGGGGGGAGGAGACCCAGTACTTC. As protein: CSVAHRGEETQYF.

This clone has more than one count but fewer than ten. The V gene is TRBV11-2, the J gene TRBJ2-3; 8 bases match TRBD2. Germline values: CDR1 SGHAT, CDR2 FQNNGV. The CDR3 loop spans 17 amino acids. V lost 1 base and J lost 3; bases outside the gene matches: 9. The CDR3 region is CASSLAGSGGPTDTQYF. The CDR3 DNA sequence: TGTGCCAGCAGCTTAGCAGGGTCGGGGGGGCCGACAGATACGCAGTATTTT.

CDR3 loop: CAWSIGRPQTQYF. The CDR3 DNA reads TGTGCCTGGAGTATTGGGCGGCCCCAGACCCAGTACTTC. J is TRBJ2-5 and V is TRBV30; D not certain. V was clipped by 2 bases and J by 6 bases, with 13 bases between them. The CDR3 consists of 13 residues. The germline gives CDR1 GTSNPN, CDR2 SVGIG (reference sequence).

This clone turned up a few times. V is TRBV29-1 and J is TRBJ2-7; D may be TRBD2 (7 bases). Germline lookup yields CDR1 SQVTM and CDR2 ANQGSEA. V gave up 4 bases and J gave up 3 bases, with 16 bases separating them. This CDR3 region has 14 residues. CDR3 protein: CSVAPGGLLYEQYF. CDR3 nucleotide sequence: TGCAGCGTTGCGCCCGGGGGGCTCCTCTACGAGCAGTACTTC.

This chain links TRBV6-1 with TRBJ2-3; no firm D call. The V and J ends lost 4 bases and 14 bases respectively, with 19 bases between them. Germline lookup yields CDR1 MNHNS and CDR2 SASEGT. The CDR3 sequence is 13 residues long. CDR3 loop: CASSAPPGPSPYF. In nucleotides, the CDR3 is TGTGCCAGCAGTGCACCACCCGGGCCCTCTCCGTATTTT.